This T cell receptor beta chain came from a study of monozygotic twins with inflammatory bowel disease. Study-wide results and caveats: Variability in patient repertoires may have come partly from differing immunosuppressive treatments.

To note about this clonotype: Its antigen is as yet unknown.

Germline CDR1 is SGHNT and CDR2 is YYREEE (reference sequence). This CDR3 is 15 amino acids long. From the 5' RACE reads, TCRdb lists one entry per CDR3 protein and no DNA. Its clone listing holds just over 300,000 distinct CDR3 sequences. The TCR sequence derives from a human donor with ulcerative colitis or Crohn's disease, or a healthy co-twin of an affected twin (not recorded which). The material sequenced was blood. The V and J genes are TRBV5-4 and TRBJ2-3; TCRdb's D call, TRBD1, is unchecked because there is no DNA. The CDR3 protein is CASSLDRGHADTQYF.